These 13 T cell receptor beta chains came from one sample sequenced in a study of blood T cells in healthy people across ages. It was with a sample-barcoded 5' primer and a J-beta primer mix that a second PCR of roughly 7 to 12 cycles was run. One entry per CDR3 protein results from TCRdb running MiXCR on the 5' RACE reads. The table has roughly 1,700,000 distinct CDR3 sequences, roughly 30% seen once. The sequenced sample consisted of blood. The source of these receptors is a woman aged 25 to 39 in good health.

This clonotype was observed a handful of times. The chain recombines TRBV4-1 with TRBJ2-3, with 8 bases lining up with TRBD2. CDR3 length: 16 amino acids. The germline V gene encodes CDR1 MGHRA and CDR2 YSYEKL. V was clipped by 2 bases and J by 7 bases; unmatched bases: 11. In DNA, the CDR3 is TGCGCCAGCAGCCAAATACAGACGGGGGGGGCACATACGCAGTATTTT. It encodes CASSQIQTGGAHTQYF.

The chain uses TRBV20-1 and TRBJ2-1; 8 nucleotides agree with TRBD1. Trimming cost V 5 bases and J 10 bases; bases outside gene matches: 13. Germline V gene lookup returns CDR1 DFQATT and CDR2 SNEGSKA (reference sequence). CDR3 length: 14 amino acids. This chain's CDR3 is CSASRTGYSGEQFF. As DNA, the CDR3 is TGCAGTGCTTCCCGGACAGGGTATTCTGGCGAGCAGTTCTTC.

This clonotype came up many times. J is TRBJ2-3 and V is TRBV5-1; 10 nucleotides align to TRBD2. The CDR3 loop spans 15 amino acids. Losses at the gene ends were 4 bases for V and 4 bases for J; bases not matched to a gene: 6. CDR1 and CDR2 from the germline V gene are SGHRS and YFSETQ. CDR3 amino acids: CASSPLAGAPDTQYF. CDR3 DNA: TGCGCCAGCAGCCCCCTAGCGGGAGCCCCAGATACGCAGTATTTT.

The DNA of the CDR3 is TGTGCCACCCGAAGGGGGACCTCCTACGAGCAGTACTTC. Its protein product is CATRRGTSYEQYF. The chain uses TRBV7-9 and TRBJ2-7; perhaps TRBD1 as D (6 bases). Germline loops: CDR1 SEHNR, CDR2 FQNEAQ (reference sequence). This CDR3 is built from 13 residues. Trimming took 10 bases from V and 0 from J, leaving 13 bases between them.

In DNA form, the CDR3 reads TGTGCCAGCAGCCAAGATCTAATCGCACTACCGTTCACAGATACGCAGTATTTT. It is translated as CASSQDLIALPFTDTQYF. The chain joins TRBV3-1 to TRBJ2-3; D unclear. Germline V CDR1 and CDR2: LGHDT, YNNKEL (reference sequence). Trimming took 0 bases from V and 2 from J, leaving 18 bases between them. The CDR3 totals 18 residues.

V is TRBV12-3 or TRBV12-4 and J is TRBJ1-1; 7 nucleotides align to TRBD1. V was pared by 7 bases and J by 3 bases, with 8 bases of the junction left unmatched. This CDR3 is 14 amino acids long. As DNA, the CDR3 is TGTGCCAGCACAGACAGGGACCAGCACACTGAAGCTTTCTTT. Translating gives CASTDRDQHTEAFF.

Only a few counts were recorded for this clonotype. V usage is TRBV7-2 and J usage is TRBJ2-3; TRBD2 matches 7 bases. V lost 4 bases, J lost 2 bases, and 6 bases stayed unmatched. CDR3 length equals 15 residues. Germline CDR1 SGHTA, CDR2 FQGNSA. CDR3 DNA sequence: TGTGCCAGCAGCTCTCCGGGACTACTCACAGATACGCAGTATTTT. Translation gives CASSSPGLLTDTQYF.

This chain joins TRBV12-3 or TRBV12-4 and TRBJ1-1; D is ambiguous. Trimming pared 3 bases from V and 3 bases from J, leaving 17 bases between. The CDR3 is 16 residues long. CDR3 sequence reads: CASSFYGIGKDTEAFF. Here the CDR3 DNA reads TGTGCCAGCAGTTTTTATGGAATAGGGAAGGACACTGAAGCTTTCTTT.

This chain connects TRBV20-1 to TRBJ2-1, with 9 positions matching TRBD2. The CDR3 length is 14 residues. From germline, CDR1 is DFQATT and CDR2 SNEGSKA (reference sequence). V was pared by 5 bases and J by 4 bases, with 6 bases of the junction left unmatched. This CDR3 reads CSALTSGYYNEQFF. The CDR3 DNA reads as TGCAGTGCTTTGACTAGCGGCTATTACAATGAGCAGTTCTTC.

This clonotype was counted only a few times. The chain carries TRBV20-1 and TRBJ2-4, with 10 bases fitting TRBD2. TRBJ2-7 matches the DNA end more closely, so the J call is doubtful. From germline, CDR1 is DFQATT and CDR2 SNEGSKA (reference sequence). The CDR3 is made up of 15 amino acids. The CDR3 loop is CSANPPLAGVYEQYF. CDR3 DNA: TGCAGTGCTAACCCCCCCCTAGCGGGAGTGTACGAGCAGTACTTC.

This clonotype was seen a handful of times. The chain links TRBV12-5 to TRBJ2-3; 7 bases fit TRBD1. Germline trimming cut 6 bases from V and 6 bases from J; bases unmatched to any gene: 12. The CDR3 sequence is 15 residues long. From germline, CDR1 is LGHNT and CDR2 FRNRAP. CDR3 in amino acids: CASGLGTASWDTQYF. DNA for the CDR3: TGTGCTAGTGGCCTCGGGACAGCATCTTGGGATACGCAGTATTTT. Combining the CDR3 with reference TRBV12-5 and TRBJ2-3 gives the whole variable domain DARVTQTPRHKVTEMGQEVTMRCQPILGHNTVFWYRQTMMQGLELLAYFRNRAPLDDSGMPKDRFSAEMPDATLATLKIQPSEPRDSAVYFCASGLGTASWDTQYFGPGTRLTVL.

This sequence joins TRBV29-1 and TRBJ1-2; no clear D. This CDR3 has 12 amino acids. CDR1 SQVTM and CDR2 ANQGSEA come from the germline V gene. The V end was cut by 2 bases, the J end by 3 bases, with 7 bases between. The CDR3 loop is CSVERVYYGYTF. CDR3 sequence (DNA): TGCAGCGTTGAAAGGGTTTACTATGGCTACACCTTC.

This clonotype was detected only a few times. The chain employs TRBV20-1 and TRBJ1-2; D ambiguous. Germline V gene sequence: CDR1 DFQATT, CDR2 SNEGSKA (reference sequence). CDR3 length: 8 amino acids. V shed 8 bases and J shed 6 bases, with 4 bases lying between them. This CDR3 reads CSPHGYTF. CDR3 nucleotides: TGCAGTCCCCATGGCTACACCTTC.